This T cell receptor (beta chain) was found in a study of OX40 agonist ivuxolimab in advanced cancers. The study's findings and limits: The authors did not determine the antigen specificity of the expanded peripheral T cells.

A note on this clone: The target antigen is unknown.

Here immunoSEQ multiplex PCR was the method, and the copy in TCRdb shows in-frame clones only, minus some. The table shows 70,000 to 80,000 clones, with roughly 81% occurring only once. In germline, CDR1 is SQVTM, CDR2 ANQGSEA. The CDR3 contains 13 residues. J gave up 12 bases and V 4 bases, and 10 bases lay outside the gene matches. The specimen was CD4+ or CD8+ T cells sorted from blood, collected in a trial of the OX40 agonist ivuxolimab. The V gene is TRBV29-1, the J gene TRBJ2-1; 9 nucleotides match TRBD2. The TCR sequence derives from an adult with an advanced solid tumor such as melanoma, head and neck, liver or kidney cancer. As DNA, the CDR3 is TGCAGCGTTGTATCCACTAGCGGGTGGGGGCAGTTCTTC. It is translated as CSVVSTSGWGQFF.